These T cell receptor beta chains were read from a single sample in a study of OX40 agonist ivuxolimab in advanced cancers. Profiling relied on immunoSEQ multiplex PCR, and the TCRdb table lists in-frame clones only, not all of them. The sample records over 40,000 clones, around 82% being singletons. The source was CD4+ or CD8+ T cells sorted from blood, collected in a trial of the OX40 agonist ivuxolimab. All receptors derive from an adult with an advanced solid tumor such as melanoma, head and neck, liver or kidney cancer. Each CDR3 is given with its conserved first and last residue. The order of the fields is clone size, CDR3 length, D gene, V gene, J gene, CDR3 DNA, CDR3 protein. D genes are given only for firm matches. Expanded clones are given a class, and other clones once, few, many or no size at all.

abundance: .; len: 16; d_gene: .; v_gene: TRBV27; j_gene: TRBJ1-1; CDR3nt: TGTGCCAGCAGTTTAGGTGTGGGACGGTCGAACACTGAAGCTTTCTTT; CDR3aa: CASSLGVGRSNTEAFF
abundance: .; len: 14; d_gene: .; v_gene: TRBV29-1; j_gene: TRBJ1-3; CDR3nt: TGCAGCGTTGGGGGGGCCCTCTCTGGAAACACCATATATTTT; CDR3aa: CSVGGALSGNTIYF
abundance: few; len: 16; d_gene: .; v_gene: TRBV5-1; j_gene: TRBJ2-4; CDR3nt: TGCGCCAGCAGCTTGTCGGGGAGCGTGGCCAAAAACATTCAGTACTTC; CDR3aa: CASSLSGSVAKNIQYF
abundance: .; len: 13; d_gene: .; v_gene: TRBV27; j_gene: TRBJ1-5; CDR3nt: TGTGCCAGCAGTAGGGGGATTTATCAGCCCCAGCATTTT; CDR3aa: CASSRGIYQPQHF
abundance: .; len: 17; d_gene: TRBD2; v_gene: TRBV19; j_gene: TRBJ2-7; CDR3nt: TGTGCCAGTAGTATATCCCCTCGGACTAGCGGGAGTTACGAGCAGTACTTC; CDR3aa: CASSISPRTSGSYEQYF
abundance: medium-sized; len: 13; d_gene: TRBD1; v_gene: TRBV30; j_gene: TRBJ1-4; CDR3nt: TGTGCCTGGAAGGGGGCCTCTAATGAAAAACTGTTTTTT; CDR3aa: CAWKGASNEKLFF
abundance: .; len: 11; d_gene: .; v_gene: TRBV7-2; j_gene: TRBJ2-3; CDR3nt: TGTGCCAGCAGTGTCTCGGATACGCAGTATTTT; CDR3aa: CASSVSDTQYF
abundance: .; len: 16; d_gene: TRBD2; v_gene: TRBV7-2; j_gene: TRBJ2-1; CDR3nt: TGTGCCAGCAGCAAAGGACTAGCGGAGGGTTACAATGAGCAGTTCTTC; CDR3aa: CASSKGLAEGYNEQFF
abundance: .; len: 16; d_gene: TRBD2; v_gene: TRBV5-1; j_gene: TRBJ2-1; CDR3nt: TGCGCCAGCAGCTCGGTCGAAAGCGGGGGTTATAATGAGCAGTTCTTC; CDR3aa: CASSSVESGGYNEQFF
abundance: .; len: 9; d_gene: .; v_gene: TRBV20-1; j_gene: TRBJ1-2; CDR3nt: TGCAGTGCTAGATTTGGCTACACCTTC; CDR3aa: CSARFGYTF
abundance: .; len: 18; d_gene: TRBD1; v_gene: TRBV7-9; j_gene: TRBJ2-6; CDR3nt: TGTGCCAGCAGCACCCGAACAGGGGGCGTTTCTGGGGCCAACGTCCTGACTTTC; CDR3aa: CASSTRTGGVSGANVLTF